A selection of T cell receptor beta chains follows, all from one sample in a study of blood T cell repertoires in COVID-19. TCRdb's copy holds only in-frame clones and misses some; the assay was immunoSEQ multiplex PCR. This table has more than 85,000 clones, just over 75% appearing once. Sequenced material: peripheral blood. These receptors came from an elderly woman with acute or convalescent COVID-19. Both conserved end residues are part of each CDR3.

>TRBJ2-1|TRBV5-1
CASSVLAGGVSEQFF
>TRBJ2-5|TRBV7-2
CASSLVSETQYF
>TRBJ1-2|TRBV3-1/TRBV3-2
CASSQAWDTGTGNLYGYTF
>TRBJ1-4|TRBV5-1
CASRSGRGNEKLFF
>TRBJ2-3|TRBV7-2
CASSLVAGGYADTQYF
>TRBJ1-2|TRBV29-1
CSVDGLRDREGFYGYTF
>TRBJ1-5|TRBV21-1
CASRPRLFVWNQPQHF
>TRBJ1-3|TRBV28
CASSLGAISGMSIYF
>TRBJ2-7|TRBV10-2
CASSESLAGGRYEQYF
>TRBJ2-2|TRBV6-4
CASSLQTSTGELFF
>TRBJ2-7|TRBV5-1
CASRWASGGLDEQYF
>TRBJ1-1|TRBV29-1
CSVDSFTEAFF